This entry lists 25 T cell receptor beta chains sequenced from one sample in a study of PD-L1 blockade in urothelial cancer (dated by TCRdb to 2016 to 2017). Library generation was performed with the immunoSEQ multiplex PCR assay. TCRdb took this table from immuneACCESS and kept in-frame rearrangements with V and J called. Such tables lack part of the clones; where checked against another copy, unresolved V genes explain under half of the gap, and the rest is unexplained. The sample yields 35,000 to 40,000 clones; approximately 40% were counted once. 8.5% to 10% of the sample is in the top ten clones. Per the publication, the time point label means: pretreatment tumor sample. The sample consisted of tumor tissue, taken before atezolizumab (anti-PD-L1) treatment. Receptors originate from a man between 60 and 75 years old with urothelial cancer.

This clone appeared a few times. The chain joins TRBV11-3 to TRBJ2-1; 7 positions agree with TRBD1. V lost 5 bases and J lost 0; bases outside the gene matches: 10. CDR3 size: 17 residues. Germline loops: CDR1 SGHNT, CDR2 YENEEA. The CDR3 DNA reads TGTGCCAGCAGCCCCCTACCGGGACAGAGCTCCTACAATGAGCAGTTCTTC. The encoded protein is CASSPLPGQSSYNEQFF.

This clone was seen ten or more times. The rearrangement joins TRBV6-8 to TRBJ1-1; D perhaps matches TRBD1 (5 bases). Germline CDR1 MNHGY, CDR2 SAAAGT. The V end lost 7 bases, the J end lost 6 bases, and 21 bases lay between the germline ends. This CDR3 spans 15 amino acids. The CDR3 reads CASKSSTAARPEAFF. The CDR3 DNA is TGTGCCAGCAAGAGCTCGACAGCCGCGCGGCCTGAAGCTTTCTTT.

The chain couples TRBV12-5 to TRBJ2-2, with 7 bases that match TRBD1. CDR3 length: 17 residues. V shed 6 bases, J shed 1 base, and the junction held 11 bases outside the gene matches. CDR1 and CDR2 (germline): LGHNT, FRNRAP. The chain's CDR3 is CASGPGTSGGNTGELFF. Here the CDR3 DNA reads TGTGCTAGTGGCCCTGGTACCTCAGGGGGGAACACCGGGGAGCTGTTTTTT.

This clone was observed a handful of times. V usage is TRBV6-7 and J usage is TRBJ2-7; D might be TRBD1 or TRBD2, each matching 5 bases. TRBV6-7 is labeled an ORF, and its function is uncertain. This CDR3 is built from 14 residues. V was shortened by 6 bases and J by 3 bases, with 15 bases between the two germline ends. Here the CDR3 reads CASRPGTSDYEQYF. CDR3 bases: TGTGCCAGCAGGCCCGGGACCTCCGACTACGAGCAGTACTTC.

The chain joins TRBV10-1 to TRBJ1-1; 9 bases align to TRBD1. Trimming took 2 bases from V and 4 from J; bases not matched to a gene: 8. This CDR3 has 16 residues. Germline V gene sequence: CDR1 WNHNN, CDR2 SYGVQD (reference sequence). In nucleotides, the CDR3 is TGCGCCAGCAGTGAGGGGACAGGGAGGTTGGCCACTGAAGCTTTCTTT. Amino acid sequence: CASSEGTGRLATEAFF.

This clone showed up just a few times. V gene TRBV6-8 combines with J gene TRBJ2-1, with 7 nucleotides matching TRBD2. The CDR3 extends over 13 amino acids. V shed 6 bases, J shed 6 bases, and the junction held 5 bases outside the gene matches. The V gene's germline CDR1 is MNHGY and CDR2 SAAAGT. The CDR3 coding sequence is TGTGCCAGCAGAACGGGACTATTCAATGAGCAGTTCTTC. This encodes CASRTGLFNEQFF.

DNA for the CDR3: TGTGCCTGCCTTGATGGAGCAGGCTCTGGGGCCAACGTCCTGACTTTC. This encodes CACLDGAGSGANVLTF. The chain couples TRBV6-4 to TRBJ2-6; D not resolved. Trimming removed 11 bases from V and 0 bases from J, with 17 bases in between. Germline loops: CDR1 MRHNA, CDR2 SNTAGT. The length of the CDR3 is 16 residues.

V gene TRBV28 combines with J gene TRBJ1-4, with 10 bases fitting TRBD1. CDR1 and CDR2 from the germline V gene are MDHEN and SYDVKM. The V and J ends lost 7 bases and 0 bases, in that order; junction bases with no gene match: 5. CDR3 length: 16 residues. Here the CDR3 reads CASKTGGAATNEKLFF. CDR3 nucleotides: TGTGCCAGCAAGACAGGGGGCGCGGCAACTAATGAAAAACTGTTTTTT.

This clone was counted only a few times. The chain recombines TRBV6-8 with TRBJ1-4; possible D gene TRBD1, 6 bases. Trimming stripped 5 bases from V and 8 bases from J, with 15 bases between. This CDR3 spans 14 amino acids. CDR1 and CDR2 from the germline V gene are MNHGY and SAAAGT. The CDR3: CASSITGKGEKLFF. The CDR3 nucleotides are TGTGCCAGCAGTATTACAGGGAAGGGAGAAAAACTGTTTTTT.

The chain couples TRBV10-3 to TRBJ1-2; D is undetermined. V was cut by 0 bases and J by 4 bases, with 12 bases left in between. Germline CDR1 ENHRY, CDR2 SYGVKD. The CDR3 runs to 15 residues. CDR3 coding DNA: TGTGCCATCAGTGAGTCGCAGGAGTCAGGCTATGGCTACACCTTC. This gives the protein CAISESQESGYGYTF.

Here the CDR3 DNA reads TGTGCCAGCAGCCCACTACGTCGGACAGGGGGCGCAGATACGCAGTATTTT. Its translation is CASSPLRRTGGADTQYF. The chain uses TRBV11-3 and TRBJ2-3; 11 bases are shared with TRBD1. This CDR3 comprises 17 residues. J gave up 4 bases and V 5 bases, and 11 bases lay outside the gene matches. Germline V gives CDR1 SGHNT, CDR2 YENEEA.

V gene TRBV18 combines with J gene TRBJ1-1; weak D call: TRBD1 (5 bases). There are 13 residues in the CDR3. With 6 bases removed from V and 1 base from J, the gap between germline ends came to 9 bases. CDR1 and CDR2 from the germline V gene are KGHSH and LQKENI. Here the CDR3 reads CASSSGQNTEAFF. The CDR3 nucleotides are TGTGCCAGCTCTTCCGGACAGAACACTGAAGCTTTCTTT.

This clone was counted between two and nine times. The chain is built from TRBV4-1 and TRBJ1-5, with D tentatively TRBD1 (5 bases). CDR1 MGHRA and CDR2 YSYEKL come from the germline V gene. There are 16 residues in the CDR3. Between the trimmed V and J ends, which lost 1 base and 7 bases, there was a span of 17 bases. CDR3 region: CASSQGAGRGVQPQHF. In DNA form, the CDR3 reads TGCGCCAGCAGCCAAGGTGCGGGGAGGGGCGTCCAGCCCCAGCATTTT.

This clone has just a few counts. Other DNA sequences within the sample encode an identical CDR3. The chain employs TRBV30 and TRBJ2-1; 12 bases map to TRBD2. The CDR3 runs 18 residues. Germline CDR1 and CDR2: GTSNPN and SVGIG (reference sequence). In DNA, the CDR3 is TGTGCTCTAGGGGACAGACTCCTTCTAGCGGGGGGGCACAATGAGCAGTTCTTC. Amino acids: CALGDRLLLAGGHNEQFF.

In this sample, this clone turned up many times. V gene TRBV9 combines with J gene TRBJ2-5; D gene unclear. The V and J ends lost 4 bases and 2 bases respectively, with 9 bases between them. This CDR3 spans 13 amino acids. Germline assignment: CDR1 SGDLS and CDR2 YYNGEE. CDR3 residues: CASSLTRQETQYF. CDR3 nucleotides: TGTGCCAGCAGCTTAACAAGACAAGAGACCCAGTACTTC.

DNA of the CDR3: TGTGCCAGCACTCCCCGGGACAGGGTCTACGAGCAGTACTTC. Protein product: CASTPRDRVYEQYF. The chain links TRBV28 to TRBJ2-7; 9 bases agree with TRBD1. In germline, CDR1 is MDHEN, CDR2 SYDVKM. The CDR3 has 14 amino acids. Germline trimming cut 7 bases from V and 3 bases from J; bases unmatched to any gene: 7.

This clone has a count of ten or more. The chain is built from TRBV11-3 and TRBJ1-6, with D unclear. CDR1 is SGHNT, CDR2 YENEEA, per germline. The CDR3 consists of 19 residues. Trimming took off 2 bases at V and 1 base at J, with 18 bases between the two ends. The CDR3 loop is CASSLTATAGMSYNSPLHF. The CDR3 coding sequence is TGTGCCAGCAGCTTAACCGCGACGGCAGGAATGTCCTATAATTCACCCCTCCACTTT.

There are a few counts of this clone. V gene TRBV18 combines with J gene TRBJ2-1; 7 bases map to TRBD2. The germline V gene encodes CDR1 KGHSH and CDR2 LQKENI. The V gene end was trimmed by 1 base and the J gene end by 10 bases; junction bases not matched to a gene: 10. The CDR3 is made up of 15 amino acids. Here the CDR3 reads CASSPRASGDAEQFF. CDR3 bases: TGTGCCAGCTCACCACGGGCTAGCGGAGACGCAGAGCAGTTCTTC.

On this clone itself: Other DNA sequences from this sample encode an identical CDR3 as well. V is TRBV19 and J is TRBJ1-3, with D possibly being TRBD1 (5 bases). The CDR3 length is 14 residues. Per the germline V gene, CDR1 is LNHDA and CDR2 is SQIVND (reference sequence). V lost 9 bases and J lost 0, with 12 bases in between. The CDR3 nucleotides read TGTGCCAGCCGGGACCGCCGCTCTGGAAACACCATATATTTT. This sequence encodes CASRDRRSGNTIYF.

V is TRBV28 and J is TRBJ2-5; 9 bases agree with TRBD1. Germline V gene data show CDR1 as MDHEN and CDR2 as SYDVKM. With V trimmed by 8 bases and J by 4 bases, 8 bases remained unmatched. The CDR3 runs 14 residues. CDR3: CASSETGGSETQYF. The CDR3 DNA follows: TGTGCCAGCTCGGAGACAGGGGGTTCAGAGACCCAGTACTTC.

This clone was seen only a few times. This chain uses TRBV6-8 with TRBJ2-1; a possible D gene is TRBD1 (7 bases). The germline V and J ends were trimmed by 6 bases and 7 bases, with 16 bases remaining between them. The CDR3 extends over 14 amino acids. The germline CDR1 and CDR2 sequences are MNHGY and SAAAGT. DNA of the CDR3: TGTGCCAGCAGACGAGGGGGCGCGGGGAATGAGCAGTTCTTC. It encodes CASRRGGAGNEQFF.

This chain connects TRBV19 to TRBJ2-7; 9 bases match TRBD1. Trimming took 5 bases from V and 3 from J; bases not matched to a gene: 2. Germline CDR1 reads LNHDA; CDR2 reads SQIVND (reference sequence). This CDR3 contains 13 residues. This CDR3 reads CASSVDRGYEQYF. CDR3 bases: TGTGCCAGTAGTGTGGACAGGGGCTACGAGCAGTACTTC. The full variable domain, completed using reference TRBV19 and TRBJ2-7, is DGGITQSPKYLFRKEGQNVTLSCEQNLNHDAMYWYRQDPGQGLRLIYYSQIVNDFQKGDIAEGYSVSREKKESFPLTVTSAQKNPTAFYLCASSVDRGYEQYFGPGTRLTVT.

The chain has TRBV25-1 and TRBJ2-5; D not certain. The V end was cut by 6 bases, the J end by 1 base, with 9 bases between. There are 13 residues in the CDR3. Germline CDR1 and CDR2: MGHDK and SYGVNS. In nucleotides, the CDR3 is TGTGCCAGCAGAGAACAAATCCAAGAGACCCAGTACTTC. Its protein product is CASREQIQETQYF.

This clone was observed a few times. This rearrangement joins TRBV6-8 to TRBJ2-7; the match to TRBD1 covers 8 bases. The ends lost 4 bases at V and 5 bases at J; junction bases unmatched: 7. The V gene's germline CDR1 is MNHGY and CDR2 SAAAGT. CDR3 size: 14 residues. The CDR3: CASSFSRGLDEQYF. The CDR3 region has the DNA TGTGCCAGCAGTTTCAGCAGGGGGCTAGACGAGCAGTACTTC.

V gene TRBV18 combines with J gene TRBJ1-6; TRBD1 agrees at 7 bases. J was trimmed by 8 bases and V by 5 bases; bases with no gene match: 9. CDR1 and CDR2 (germline): KGHSH, LQKENI. The CDR3 consists of 15 residues. The CDR3 region is CASSFTGTEDSPLHF. The CDR3 coding sequence is TGTGCCAGCTCATTTACCGGGACAGAGGATTCACCCCTCCACTTT.